The clone carrying this T cell receptor beta chain was observed a few times. The antigen is undetermined. Molecules of cDNA were individually given unique molecular identifiers that were attached to them. TCRdb fed the 5' RACE reads into MiXCR, producing one record per CDR3 protein. The table records about 29,000 distinct CDR3 sequences, over 3.5% of them present only once. This sample is drawn from a study of early T cells in non-severe SARS-CoV-2 infection. Looking at the study overall: Sequencing targeted bulk RNA from unsorted whole blood, leaving chains unpaired. Points from the study as a whole: Missing private and CD4 specificities, VDJdb matching favored anti-spike CD8 responses.

The germline V and J ends were trimmed by 4 bases and 2 bases, with 16 bases remaining between them. Germline V gives CDR1 SGDLS, CDR2 YYNGEE. The CDR3 loop spans 15 amino acids. This sequence was found in an adult who was a healthcare worker with PCR-confirmed SARS-CoV-2 infection or an uninfected control (not recorded which). What was sequenced was whole blood. This rearrangement joins TRBV9 to TRBJ2-7; D possibly corresponds to TRBD1 (7 bases). CDR3 amino acids: CASSPGGSQAYEQYF. As DNA, the CDR3 is TGTGCCAGCAGCCCAGGGGGGTCTCAAGCCTACGAGCAGTACTTC. The whole variable domain, remainder taken from reference TRBV9 and TRBJ2-7, is DSGVTQTPKHLITATGQRVTLRCSPRSGDLSVYWYQQSLDQGLQFLIQYYNGEERAKGNILERFSAQQFPDLHSELNLSSLELGDSALYFCASSPGGSQAYEQYFGPGTRLTVT.